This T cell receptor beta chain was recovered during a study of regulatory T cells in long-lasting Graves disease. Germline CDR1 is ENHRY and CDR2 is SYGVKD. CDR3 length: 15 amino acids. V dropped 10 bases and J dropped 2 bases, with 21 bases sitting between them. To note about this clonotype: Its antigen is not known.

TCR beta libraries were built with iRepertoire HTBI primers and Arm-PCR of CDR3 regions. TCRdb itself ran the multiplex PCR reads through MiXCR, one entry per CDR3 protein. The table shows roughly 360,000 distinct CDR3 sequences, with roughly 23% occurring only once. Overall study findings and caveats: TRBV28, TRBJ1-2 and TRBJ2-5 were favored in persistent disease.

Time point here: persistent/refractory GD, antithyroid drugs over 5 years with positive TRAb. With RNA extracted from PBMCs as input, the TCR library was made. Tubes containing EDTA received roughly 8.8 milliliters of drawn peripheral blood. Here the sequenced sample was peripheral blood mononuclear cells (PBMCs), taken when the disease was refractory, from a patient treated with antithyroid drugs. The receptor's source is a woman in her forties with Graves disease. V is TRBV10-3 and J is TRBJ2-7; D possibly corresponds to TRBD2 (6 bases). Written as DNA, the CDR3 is TGTGCCACCCTTCAGGGTGCGGGGACGACCTACGAGCAGTACTTC. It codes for CATLQGAGTTYEQYF.